The 25 T cell receptor beta chains in this list originate from one sample, sequenced in a study of T cells in tuberculosis. Documented time point: new active TB diagnosis, blood taken before or within 7 days of starting treatment. Generated by immunoSEQ multiplex PCR, the TCRdb table keeps only in-frame clones and is missing some. The sample lists tens of thousands of clones; just over 90% were seen once. Sequenced material: PBMCs, taken at tuberculosis diagnosis. The origin of the receptors is an adult with tuberculosis.

The chain links TRBV4-1 to TRBJ2-2; 12 bases line up with TRBD1. Germline V gives CDR1 MGHRA, CDR2 YSYEKL. This CDR3 region has 17 residues. The V gene end was trimmed by 0 bases and the J gene end by 7 bases; junction bases not matched to a gene: 6. The CDR3 DNA reads as TGCGCCAGCAGCCAAGACCCGGGACAGGGGGCAAGCGGGGAGCTGTTTTTT. Protein: CASSQDPGQGASGELFF.

The chain has TRBV11-2 and TRBJ2-1, with D possibly being TRBD2 (6 bases). Trimming pared 1 base from V and 4 bases from J, leaving 20 bases between. CDR3 length equals 18 residues. Per the germline V gene, CDR1 is SGHAT and CDR2 is FQNNGV. The CDR3 sequence: CASSLASASRGGYNEQFF. The CDR3 DNA sequence: TGTGCCAGCAGCTTAGCGTCGGCCTCGCGGGGTGGGTACAATGAGCAGTTCTTC. The whole variable domain, filled in from reference TRBV11-2 and TRBJ2-1, reads EAGVAQSPRYKIIEKRQSVAFWCNPISGHATLYWYQQILGQGPKLLIQFQNNGVVDDSQLPKDRFSAERLKGVDSTLKIQPAKLEDSAVYLCASSLASASRGGYNEQFFGPGTRLTVL.

The chain links TRBV28 to TRBJ2-7; the D is unclear. The germline CDR1 and CDR2 sequences are MDHEN and SYDVKM. Trimming removed 3 bases at V and 0 bases at J, with 6 bases between. The CDR3 extends over 13 amino acids. The CDR3 is CASSFRSSYEQYF. CDR3 nucleotide sequence: TGTGCCAGCAGTTTCCGGAGCTCCTACGAGCAGTACTTC.

The gene calls are TRBV9 and TRBJ1-6, with TRBD1 matching over 9 bases. The ends lost 1 base at V and 6 bases at J; junction bases unmatched: 17. The germline V gene has CDR1 SGDLS and CDR2 YYNGEE. CDR3 length: 20 residues. The CDR3 nucleotides are TGTGCCAGCAGCGTACAGTCCCGGGACAGGGTCAAGGGCTTTAATTCACCCCTCCACTTT. Protein product: CASSVQSRDRVKGFNSPLHF. Together with reference TRBV9 and TRBJ1-6, the CDR3 gives the full variable domain: DSGVTQTPKHLITATGQRVTLRCSPRSGDLSVYWYQQSLDQGLQFLIQYYNGEERAKGNILERFSAQQFPDLHSELNLSSLELGDSALYFCASSVQSRDRVKGFNSPLHFGNGTRLTVT.

The gene calls are TRBV4-2 and TRBJ2-1; D remains ambiguous. Germline assignment: CDR1 LGHNA and CDR2 YNFKEQ. The germline V and J ends were trimmed by 2 bases and 8 bases, with 13 bases remaining between them. The CDR3 contains 14 residues. CDR3 protein: CASSQFSQSDEQFF. As DNA, the CDR3 is TGTGCCAGCAGCCAATTTTCACAGTCGGATGAGCAGTTCTTC.

The genes are TRBV4-2 and TRBJ1-3, with TRBD1 matching over 7 bases. V was clipped by 7 bases and J by 0 bases; unmatched bases: 9. The CDR3 is 16 amino acids. Germline V gene sequence: CDR1 LGHNA, CDR2 YNFKEQ. The CDR3 is CASTGTERISGNTIYF. CDR3 coding DNA: TGTGCCAGCACCGGGACAGAGAGAATCTCTGGAAACACCATATATTTT.

This clone was recorded a few times. The J gene is TRBJ1-1, the V gene TRBV10-2; D is ambiguous. The CDR3 extends over 13 amino acids. Germline lookup yields CDR1 WSHSY and CDR2 SAAADI. Trimming took 3 bases from V and 3 from J, leaving 8 bases between them. DNA of the CDR3: TGCGCCAGCAGTGACTGGGCCGACACTGAAGCTTTCTTT. Amino acid sequence: CASSDWADTEAFF.

This clone has only one observation. The chain couples TRBV18 to TRBJ2-7, with D hard to call. Germline V lookup: CDR1 KGHSH, CDR2 LQKENI. This CDR3 has 12 residues. V dropped 3 bases and J dropped 6 bases, with 9 bases sitting between them. The CDR3 nucleotides are TGTGCCAGCTCACCTCGTTCAGGCGAGCAGTACTTC. This sequence encodes CASSPRSGEQYF.

This sequence joins TRBV7-9 and TRBJ1-4, with TRBD1 identical over 8 bases. Germline V gene sequence: CDR1 SEHNR, CDR2 FQNEAQ (reference sequence). The CDR3 sequence is 15 residues long. Unmatched junction bases numbered 8, after V lost 5 bases and J lost 6 bases. Written as DNA, the CDR3 is TGTGCCAGCAGCCCCTGGACAGGGTCGGATGAAAAACTGTTTTTT. Amino acids: CASSPWTGSDEKLFF.

V gene TRBV25-1 combines with J gene TRBJ2-7; TRBD2 aligns across 10 bases. The V and J ends lost 3 bases and 2 bases, in that order; junction bases with no gene match: 4. Germline V CDR1 and CDR2: MGHDK, SYGVNS. CDR3 length: 15 amino acids. CDR3 loop: CASSDPLAGAYEQYF. Written as DNA, the CDR3 is TGTGCCAGCAGTGATCCGCTAGCGGGGGCCTACGAGCAGTACTTC.

This chain links TRBV9 with TRBJ1-2, with D maybe TRBD1 (5 bases). The germline V and J ends were trimmed by 4 bases and 7 bases, with 11 bases remaining between them. The germline V gene encodes CDR1 SGDLS and CDR2 YYNGEE. The CDR3 spans 12 residues. For the CDR3, the DNA is TGTGCCAGCAGCCCGGGGGGGGTTGGCTACACCTTC. Protein product: CASSPGGVGYTF.

The rearrangement links TRBV5-1 to TRBJ2-7; D not resolved. Germline loops: CDR1 SGHRS, CDR2 YFSETQ. The CDR3 spans 13 residues. The V end lost 0 bases, the J end lost 7 bases, and 11 bases lay between the germline ends. DNA for the CDR3: TGCGCCAGCAGCTTGGATGGGCCTACGGAGCAGTACTTC. The encoded protein is CASSLDGPTEQYF.

J is TRBJ1-2 and V is TRBV28, with D perhaps matching TRBD1 (5 bases). This CDR3 is 16 amino acids long. Germline-derived CDR1 and CDR2 are MDHEN and SYDVKM. V gave up 8 bases and J gave up 3 bases, with 22 bases separating them. Here the CDR3 DNA reads TGTGCCAGCGCCTCACCCTACCAGGGCGTTCACTATGGCTACACCTTC. Translation: CASASPYQGVHYGYTF.

In its sample, this clone was seen once. The chain joins TRBV29-1 to TRBJ2-2; a weak D match, TRBD2 (6 bases). V gave up 4 bases and J gave up 2 bases, with 14 bases separating them. Germline assignment: CDR1 SQVTM and CDR2 ANQGSEA. The CDR3 covers 15 residues. CDR3 in amino acids: CSVVGGGANTGELFF. The CDR3 DNA reads as TGCAGCGTTGTTGGCGGAGGGGCAAACACCGGGGAGCTGTTTTTT.

The genes are TRBV19 and TRBJ1-1; D gene uncertain. Looked up from germline, CDR1 is LNHDA and CDR2 is SQIVND (reference sequence). With 3 bases removed from V and 4 bases from J, the gap between germline ends came to 12 bases. This CDR3 contains 14 residues. The DNA for the CDR3 is TGTGCCAGTAGTATCGCTCAGGCCAGCACTGAAGCTTTCTTT. This encodes CASSIAQASTEAFF.

The chain uses TRBV10-2 and TRBJ1-2; TRBD1 agrees at 10 bases. This CDR3 comprises 13 residues. J lost 4 bases, V lost 10 bases, and 6 bases had no gene match. CDR1 and CDR2 from the germline V gene are WSHSY and SAAADI. CDR3 in DNA: TGCGCCACCCGGGACAGGGGTCCCTATGGCTACACCTTC. Its translation: CATRDRGPYGYTF.

The rearrangement uses TRBV19 and TRBJ2-1; 8 nucleotides agree with TRBD2. The CDR3 loop spans 14 amino acids. Germline V gives CDR1 LNHDA, CDR2 SQIVND (reference sequence). V lost 6 bases and J lost 8; bases outside the gene matches: 9. As DNA, the CDR3 is TGTGCCAGTAGGGTAGCGGGAAATGTCTATGAGCAGTTCTTC. This translates into CASRVAGNVYEQFF.

The genes are TRBV7-2 and TRBJ2-3; 7 bases fit TRBD1. V trimming: 4 bases; J trimming: 1 base; junction bases outside the gene matches: 5. Per germline, CDR1 SGHTA and CDR2 FQGNSA. The CDR3 totals 15 residues. The CDR3, as DNA: TGTGCCAGCAGCTCCGACAGGGCCGGCACAGATACGCAGTATTTT. Its protein product is CASSSDRAGTDTQYF.

The chain joins TRBV7-3 to TRBJ1-2; 8 bases are shared with TRBD1. Trimming took 5 bases from V and 5 from J; bases not matched to a gene: 4. Germline V gene lookup returns CDR1 SGHTA and CDR2 FQGTGA. This CDR3 contains 13 residues. The CDR3 sequence is CASSEGTGYGYTF. The DNA of the CDR3 is TGTGCCAGCAGCGAAGGGACAGGTTATGGCTACACCTTC.

The genes are TRBV7-6 and TRBJ1-2; D is possibly TRBD1 (6 bases). This CDR3 has 15 amino acids. Trimming shortened V by 1 base and J by 2 bases, and 11 bases separated the two germline ends. In germline, CDR1 is SGHVS, CDR2 FNYEAQ. CDR3 residues: CASSLVVGGNYGYTF. CDR3 coding DNA: TGTGCCAGCAGCTTAGTGGTAGGGGGAAACTATGGCTACACCTTC.

This clone turned up a few times. The rearrangement joins TRBV2 to TRBJ1-5; 7 bases match TRBD1. Germline values: CDR1 SNHLY, CDR2 FYNNEI. CDR3 length equals 14 residues. V lost 1 base and J lost 7; bases outside the gene matches: 4. The CDR3 sequence is CASSEEGAGQPQHF. The CDR3 DNA reads as TGTGCCAGCAGTGAAGAGGGGGCTGGGCAGCCCCAGCATTTT.

Only one count was recorded for this clone. The J gene is TRBJ2-7, the V gene TRBV18; the D gene is possibly TRBD1 (5 bases). Germline loops: CDR1 KGHSH, CDR2 LQKENI. This CDR3 spans 13 amino acids. Trimming took off 9 bases at V and 2 bases at J, with 14 bases between the two ends. The CDR3, as DNA: TGTGCCAGTTTCGAGGACACCCCCTACGAGCAGTACTTC. This gives the protein CASFEDTPYEQYF.

This clone was recorded only once. The J gene is TRBJ1-5, the V gene TRBV7-9; D remains unclear. The CDR3 totals 14 residues. Trimming stripped 0 bases from V and 2 bases from J, with 5 bases between. Germline CDR1 reads SEHNR; CDR2 reads FQNEAQ (reference sequence). CDR3 sequence reads: CASSLASGNQPQHF. Here the CDR3 DNA reads TGTGCCAGCAGCTTAGCCTCTGGCAATCAGCCCCAGCATTTT.

The chain has TRBV30 and TRBJ1-5, with TRBD1 as a possible D gene (5 bases). The V gene lost 2 bases and the J gene lost 7 bases, with 24 bases spanning the gap. Germline V gives CDR1 GTSNPN, CDR2 SVGIG (reference sequence). CDR3 length equals 17 residues. CDR3 sequence (DNA): TGTGCCTGGAGTTCGGGGCTGGGGGTCGCTGGGGGGCAGCCCCAGCATTTT. Its translation is CAWSSGLGVAGGQPQHF.

The rearrangement joins TRBV7-9 to TRBJ1-4, with D perhaps TRBD1 (5 bases). Trimming shortened V by 4 bases and J by 0 bases, and 15 bases separated the two germline ends. CDR3 length equals 17 residues. Germline loops: CDR1 SEHNR, CDR2 FQNEAQ (reference sequence). The CDR3 nucleotides are TGTGCCAGCAGCTCTACCCCCAAGGGGTCAACTAATGAAAAACTGTTTTTT. Protein sequence: CASSSTPKGSTNEKLFF.